Here is one TCR beta chain with its context. These data originate in a study of blood T cell repertoires in COVID-19. CDR3 length: 13 amino acids. From germline, CDR1 is LGHNA and CDR2 YSLEER. Trimming removed 1 base at V and 5 bases at J, with 8 bases between. Sequenced by immunoSEQ multiplex PCR; TCRdb stores in-frame clones only, minus some. The table lists around 150,000 clones, 76% of them singletons, with 3% to 4.5% in the top ten. This TCR was sampled from an elderly woman with acute or convalescent COVID-19. The gene calls are TRBV4-3 and TRBJ1-1; no definite D call. The sample was peripheral blood. The CDR3 DNA reads TGCGCCAGCAGCCAAGTGGGCAGAACTGAAGCTTTCTTT. Translation gives CASSQVGRTEAFF.